This TCR beta chain emerged from a study of T cell responses to AZD1222 COVID-19 vaccine. Notes on the study in general: Spike-wide coverage was observed for vaccine-associated CD4 TCRs, with dominant responses at 160-218 and 743-854. Spike-specific TCR breadth and depth went up after people got two AZD1222 doses.

Clones were sequenced by immunoSEQ multiplex PCR, and TCRdb holds only the in-frame ones, with some missing. Counted here are around 150,000 clones, roughly 90% occurring once; the ten biggest clones make up 4% to 5.5%. To note about this clone: Its antigen is unidentified. A junction boundary mismatches the germline segment, possibly from a read error.

In germline, CDR1 is LNHNV, CDR2 YYDKDF (reference sequence). This CDR3 spans 12 amino acids. This material consisted of peripheral blood, taken 28 days after the second AZD1222 dose. This clonotype was obtained from an adult who received the AZD1222 COVID-19 vaccine. J is TRBJ1-1 and V is TRBV15; D unresolved. The CDR3 is CATSRENTEAFF. In DNA form, the CDR3 reads TGTGCCACCAGCAGAGAAAACACAGAAGCTTTCTTT.